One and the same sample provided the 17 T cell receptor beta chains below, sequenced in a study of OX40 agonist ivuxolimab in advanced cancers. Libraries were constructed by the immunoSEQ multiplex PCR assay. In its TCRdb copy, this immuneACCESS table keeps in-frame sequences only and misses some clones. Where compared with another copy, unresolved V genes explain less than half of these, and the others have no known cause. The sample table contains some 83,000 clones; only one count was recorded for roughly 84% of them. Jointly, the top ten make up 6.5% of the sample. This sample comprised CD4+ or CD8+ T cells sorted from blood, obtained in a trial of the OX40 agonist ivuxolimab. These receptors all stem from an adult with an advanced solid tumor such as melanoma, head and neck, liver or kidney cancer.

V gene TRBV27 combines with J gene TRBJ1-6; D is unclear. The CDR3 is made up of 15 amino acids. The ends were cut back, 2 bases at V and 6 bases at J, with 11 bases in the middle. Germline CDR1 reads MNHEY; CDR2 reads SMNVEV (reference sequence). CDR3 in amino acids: CASSLPPGINSPLHF. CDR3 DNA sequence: TGTGCCAGCAGTTTACCCCCCGGGATTAATTCACCCCTCCACTTT.

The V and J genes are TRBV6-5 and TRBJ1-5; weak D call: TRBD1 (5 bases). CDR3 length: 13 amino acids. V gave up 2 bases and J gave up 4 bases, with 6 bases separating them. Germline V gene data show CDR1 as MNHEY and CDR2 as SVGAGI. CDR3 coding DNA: TGTGCCAGCAGTTACGGGGGTAATCAGCCCCAGCATTTT. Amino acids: CASSYGGNQPQHF.

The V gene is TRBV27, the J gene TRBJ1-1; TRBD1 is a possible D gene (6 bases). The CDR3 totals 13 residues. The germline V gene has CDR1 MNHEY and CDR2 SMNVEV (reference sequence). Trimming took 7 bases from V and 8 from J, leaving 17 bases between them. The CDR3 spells CASTSPTTGEAFF. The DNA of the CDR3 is TGTGCCAGCACCTCACCTACTACAGGGGAAGCTTTCTTT.

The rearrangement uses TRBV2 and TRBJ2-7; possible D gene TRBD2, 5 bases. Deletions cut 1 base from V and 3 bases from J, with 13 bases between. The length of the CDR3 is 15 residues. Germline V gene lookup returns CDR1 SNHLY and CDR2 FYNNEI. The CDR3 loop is CASSEGARTYYEQYF. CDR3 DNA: TGTGCCAGCAGTGAAGGGGCTAGGACTTACTACGAGCAGTACTTC. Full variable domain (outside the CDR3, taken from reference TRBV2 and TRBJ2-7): EPEVTQTPSHQVTQMGQEVILRCVPISNHLYFYWYRQILGQKVEFLVSFYNNEISEKSEIFDDQFSVERPDGSNFTLKIRSTKLEDSAMYFCASSEGARTYYEQYFGPGTRLTVT.

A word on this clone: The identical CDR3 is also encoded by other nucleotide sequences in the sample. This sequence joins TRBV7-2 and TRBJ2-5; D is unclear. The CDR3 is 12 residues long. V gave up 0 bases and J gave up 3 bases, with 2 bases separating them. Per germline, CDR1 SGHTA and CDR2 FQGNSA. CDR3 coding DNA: TGTGCCAGCAGCTTAGCCAAAGAGACCCAGTACTTC. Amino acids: CASSLAKETQYF. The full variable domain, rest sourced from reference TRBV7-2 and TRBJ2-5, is GAGVSQSPSNKVTEKGKDVELRCDPISGHTALYWYRQSLGQGLEFLIYFQGNSAPDKSGLPSDRFSAERTGGSVSTLTIQRTQQEDSAVYLCASSLAKETQYFGPGTRLLVL.

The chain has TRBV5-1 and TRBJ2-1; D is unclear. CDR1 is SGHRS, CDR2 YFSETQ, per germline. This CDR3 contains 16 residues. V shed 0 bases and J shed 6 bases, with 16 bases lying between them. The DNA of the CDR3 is TGCGCCAGCAGCTTGGCCGTGACACCTCTCGCCAATGAGCAGTTCTTC. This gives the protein CASSLAVTPLANEQFF.

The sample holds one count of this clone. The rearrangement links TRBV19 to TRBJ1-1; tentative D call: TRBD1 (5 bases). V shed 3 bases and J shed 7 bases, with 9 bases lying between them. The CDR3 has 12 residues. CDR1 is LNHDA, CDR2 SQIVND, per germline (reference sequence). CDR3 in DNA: TGTGCCAGTAGTATTAGAGGGGATGAAGCTTTCTTT. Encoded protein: CASSIRGDEAFF.

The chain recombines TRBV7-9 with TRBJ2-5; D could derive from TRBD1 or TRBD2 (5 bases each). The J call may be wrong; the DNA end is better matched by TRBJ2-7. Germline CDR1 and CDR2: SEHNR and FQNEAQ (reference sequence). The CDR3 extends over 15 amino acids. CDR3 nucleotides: TGTGCCAGCAGTCAAGGAGGACAAAGCTCCTACGAGCAGTACTTC. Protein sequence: CASSQGGQSSYEQYF.

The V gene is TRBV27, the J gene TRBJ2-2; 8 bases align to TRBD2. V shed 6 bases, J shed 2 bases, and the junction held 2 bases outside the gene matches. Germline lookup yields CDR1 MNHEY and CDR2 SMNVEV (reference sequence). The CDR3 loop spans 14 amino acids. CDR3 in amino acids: CASRGLVNTGELFF. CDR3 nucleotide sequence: TGTGCCAGCAGGGGACTAGTAAACACCGGGGAGCTGTTTTTT.

CDR3 amino acids: CASSQNGDGEQYF. In nucleotides, the CDR3 is TGTGCCAGCAGTCAAAATGGGGACGGCGAGCAGTACTTC. The chain couples TRBV13 to TRBJ2-7; TRBD1 or TRBD2 may be the D gene (5 bases each). CDR1 PRHDT and CDR2 FYEKMQ come from the germline V gene (reference sequence). V was clipped by 6 bases and J by 6 bases, with 15 bases between them. The length of the CDR3 is 13 residues.

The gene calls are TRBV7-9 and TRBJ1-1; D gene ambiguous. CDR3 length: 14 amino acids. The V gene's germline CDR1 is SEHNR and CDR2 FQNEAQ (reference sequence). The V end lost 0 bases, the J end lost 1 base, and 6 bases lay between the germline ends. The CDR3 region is CASSLARENTEAFF. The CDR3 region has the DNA TGTGCCAGCAGCTTAGCGAGGGAGAACACTGAAGCTTTCTTT.

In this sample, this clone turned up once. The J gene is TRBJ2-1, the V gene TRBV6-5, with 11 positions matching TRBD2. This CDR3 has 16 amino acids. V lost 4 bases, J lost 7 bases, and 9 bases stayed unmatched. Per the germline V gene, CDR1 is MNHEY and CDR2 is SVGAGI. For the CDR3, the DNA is TGTGCCAGCAGTTCCTCTCCTAGCGGGGGGACTAATGAGCAGTTCTTC. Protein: CASSSSPSGGTNEQFF.

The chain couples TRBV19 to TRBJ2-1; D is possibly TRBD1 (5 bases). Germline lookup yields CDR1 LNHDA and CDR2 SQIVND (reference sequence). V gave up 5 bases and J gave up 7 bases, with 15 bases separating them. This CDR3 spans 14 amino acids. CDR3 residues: CASSWWAGQNEQFF. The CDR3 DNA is TGTGCCAGTAGTTGGTGGGCCGGACAAAATGAGCAGTTCTTC.

CDR3 amino acids: CATTSSSYNEQFF. CDR3 DNA: TGTGCCACGACTAGCAGTTCCTACAATGAGCAGTTCTTC. The V gene is TRBV30, the J gene TRBJ2-1, with 7 bases that match TRBD2. Germline trimming cut 8 bases from V and 1 base from J; bases unmatched to any gene: 5. This CDR3 contains 13 residues. Germline V lookup: CDR1 GTSNPN, CDR2 SVGIG (reference sequence).

Here the CDR3 reads CASSGGAEAFF. The CDR3 DNA follows: TGTGCCAGCAGCGGCGGAGCTGAAGCTTTCTTT. This chain joins TRBV9 and TRBJ1-1, with D unclear. Germline-derived CDR1 and CDR2 are SGDLS and YYNGEE. The CDR3 covers 11 residues. Between the trimmed V and J ends, which lost 3 bases and 6 bases, there was a span of 6 bases. The full variable domain, its missing parts supplied by reference TRBV9 and TRBJ1-1, is DSGVTQTPKHLITATGQRVTLRCSPRSGDLSVYWYQQSLDQGLQFLIQYYNGEERAKGNILERFSAQQFPDLHSELNLSSLELGDSALYFCASSGGAEAFFGQGTRLTVV.

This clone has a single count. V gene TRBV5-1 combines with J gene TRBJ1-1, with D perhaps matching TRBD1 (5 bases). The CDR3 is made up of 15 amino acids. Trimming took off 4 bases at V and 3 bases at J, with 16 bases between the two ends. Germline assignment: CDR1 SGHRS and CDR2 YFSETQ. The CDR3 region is CASSPGGFRDTEAFF. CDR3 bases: TGCGCCAGCAGCCCCGGGGGGTTTAGGGACACTGAAGCTTTCTTT.

The CDR3 reads CASSYWGGDTQYF. The CDR3, as DNA: TGTGCCAGCAGCTATTGGGGGGGGGATACGCAGTATTTT. V is TRBV5-4 and J is TRBJ2-3; 7 nucleotides match TRBD2. CDR3 size: 13 residues. CDR1 SGHNT and CDR2 YYREEE come from the germline V gene (reference sequence). The V gene end was trimmed by 3 bases and the J gene end by 6 bases; junction bases not matched to a gene: 4.